Listed here are 5 T cell receptor beta chains from one sample, sequenced in a study of T cell responses to AZD1222 COVID-19 vaccine. Using immunoSEQ multiplex PCR, the repertoire was profiled, and TCRdb retains in-frame clones only, with some absent. The table lists about 130,000 clones, roughly nine tenths of them singletons. This specimen was peripheral blood, taken on day 0 of AZD1222 vaccination. These receptors were obtained from an adult in good health.

V and J are TRBV6-2 or TRBV6-3 and TRBJ2-2; weak D call: TRBD1 (5 bases). The CDR3 is made up of 16 amino acids. V dropped 5 bases and J dropped 0 bases, with 13 bases sitting between them. CDR1 MNHEY and CDR2 SVGEGT come from the germline V gene. The CDR3 nucleotides are TGTGCCAGCAGTACGCCCAGGGCACCGAACACCGGGGAGCTGTTTTTT. Protein: CASSTPRAPNTGELFF.

This chain joins TRBV6-6 and TRBJ2-7, with 8 bases lining up with TRBD1. Germline CDR1 and CDR2: MNHNY and SVGAGI (reference sequence). The V segment lost 8 bases and the J segment 3 bases; nucleotides outside the gene matches: 9. The CDR3 consists of 14 residues. This CDR3 is CASRLTGASYEQYF. The CDR3 DNA follows: TGTGCCAGCCGGTTGACAGGGGCGAGCTACGAGCAGTACTTC.

V usage is TRBV28 and J usage is TRBJ1-2; D is perhaps TRBD1 (6 bases). CDR3 length: 15 amino acids. The germline V gene encodes CDR1 MDHEN and CDR2 SYDVKM. The V end was cut by 7 bases, the J end by 6 bases, with 21 bases between. The CDR3 loop is CASTKGGRGMDGYTF. The CDR3 DNA reads TGTGCCAGCACCAAGGGGGGCAGGGGCATGGATGGCTACACCTTC.

V gene TRBV19 combines with J gene TRBJ1-6; D remains unclear. Trimming cost V 6 bases and J 8 bases, with 11 bases left between them. CDR1 and CDR2 from the germline V gene are LNHDA and SQIVND (reference sequence). CDR3 length equals 13 residues. The CDR3 is CASRGQTYSPLHF. The CDR3 DNA reads TGTGCCAGTAGGGGCCAGACCTATTCACCCCTCCACTTT.

This chain links TRBV10-3 with TRBJ1-3; 8 positions match TRBD1. The CDR3 is 15 residues long. Per the germline V gene, CDR1 is ENHRY and CDR2 is SYGVKD. V lost 6 bases, J lost 3 bases, and 7 bases stayed unmatched. Written as DNA, the CDR3 is TGTGCCATCAGCGGGCAGGGGGCTTATGGAAACACCATATATTTT. Protein: CAISGQGAYGNTIYF.